The sequence of this T cell receptor beta chain was determined in a study of post-analysis software for immune sequencing data. This clonotype showed up just a few times. The antigen is not known. The germline V gene has CDR1 ENHRY and CDR2 SYGVKD. V gave up 4 bases and J gave up 8 bases; unmatched junction bases: 8. This CDR3 has 16 amino acids. Carried by the TCR beta cDNA libraries were unique molecular identifiers. MiXCR, run by TCRdb on the PCR reads, gives a single entry per CDR3 protein. The sample contains hundreds of thousands of distinct CDR3 sequences, roughly 45% of which appear only once. General study results and limits: Controls had lower frequencies than patients of about 5 TRBV segments, which included TRBV5-6, TRBV5-1 and TRBV20-1. Controls had significantly higher normalized Chao1 diversity than multiple sclerosis patients. Strong co-clustering by F measure linked samples that shared a preparation batch.

This TCR was recovered from a girl under 18 with multiple sclerosis. The chain employs TRBV10-3 and TRBJ2-1; TRBD2 matches 13 bases. The sample was blood. The CDR3 DNA follows: TGTGCCATCAGTGTTGGGACTAGCGGGAAGAGGTATGAGCAGTTCTTC. Translation gives CAISVGTSGKRYEQFF.